The 22 T cell receptor beta chains below were found in one sample sequenced in a study of blood T cell repertoires in COVID-19. Clones were read by immunoSEQ multiplex PCR, and TCRdb kept only the in-frame ones, dropping some. The sample consists of around 300,000 clones, 89% of them appearing once. The material sequenced was peripheral blood. These receptors were obtained from a middle-aged woman who had recovered from COVID-19.

This chain connects TRBV3-1 (or the pseudogene TRBV3-2) to TRBJ1-2, with TRBD1 matching 7 bases. J lost 8 bases, V lost 1 base, and 4 bases had no gene match. Germline V gene data show CDR1 as LGHDT and CDR2 as YNNKEL (reference sequence). This CDR3 contains 13 residues. The CDR3 spells CASSQGQGEGYTF. In nucleotides, the CDR3 is TGTGCCAGCAGCCAAGGTCAGGGGGAAGGCTACACCTTC.

This chain links TRBV2 with TRBJ2-5; 8 nucleotides agree with TRBD2. This CDR3 is built from 13 residues. Germline-derived CDR1 and CDR2 are SNHLY and FYNNEI. J lost 1 base, V lost 7 bases, and 2 bases had no gene match. The CDR3 DNA reads as TGTGCCAGCAACGGACTAGCCCAAGAGACCCAGTACTTC. This codes for CASNGLAQETQYF. Based on the CDR3 plus reference TRBV2 and TRBJ2-5, the full variable domain is EPEVTQTPSHQVTQMGQEVILRCVPISNHLYFYWYRQILGQKVEFLVSFYNNEISEKSEIFDDQFSVERPDGSNFTLKIRSTKLEDSAMYFCASNGLAQETQYFGPGTRLLVL.

A few counts support this clone. This rearrangement joins TRBV7-2 to TRBJ1-5; maybe TRBD1 (5 bases). The CDR3 is made up of 15 amino acids. Trimming pared 1 base from V and 3 bases from J, leaving 10 bases between. Germline loops: CDR1 SGHTA, CDR2 FQGNSA. DNA of the CDR3: TGTGCCAGCAGCTTAGTGGGAGGGGACAATCAGCCCCAGCATTTT. The encoded protein is CASSLVGGDNQPQHF.

Regarding this clone: The same CDR3 arises from other DNA sequences in this sample as well. V is TRBV18 and J is TRBJ2-2; TRBD1 matches 7 bases. V was pared by 3 bases and J by 0 bases, with 4 bases of the junction left unmatched. The CDR3 loop spans 16 amino acids. Looked up from germline, CDR1 is KGHSH and CDR2 is LQKENI. The chain's CDR3 is CASSPAGTANTGELFF. The CDR3 bases are TGTGCCAGCTCACCGGCCGGGACAGCGAACACCGGGGAGCTGTTTTTT.

The gene calls are TRBV3-1 (or the pseudogene TRBV3-2) and TRBJ2-7; TRBD2 might be the D (6 bases). The CDR3 is made up of 14 amino acids. The V end was cut by 5 bases, the J end by 2 bases, with 13 bases between. The germline CDR1 and CDR2 sequences are LGHDT and YNNKEL (reference sequence). The CDR3: CASSWRGGAYEQYF. In nucleotides, the CDR3 is TGTGCCAGCAGCTGGAGGGGAGGAGCCTACGAGCAGTACTTC.

V and J are TRBV6-4 and TRBJ2-1; 9 positions agree with TRBD2. There are 15 residues in the CDR3. With V trimmed by 3 bases and J by 0 bases, 0 bases remained unmatched. In germline, CDR1 is MRHNA, CDR2 SNTAGT. The CDR3 is CASSDSGSSYNEQFF. The CDR3 coding sequence is TGTGCCAGCAGTGATAGCGGGAGCTCCTACAATGAGCAGTTCTTC.

The chain employs TRBV27 and TRBJ2-7, with TRBD2 matching over 13 bases. Germline V gives CDR1 MNHEY, CDR2 SMNVEV (reference sequence). Trimming cost V 5 bases and J 3 bases; bases outside gene matches: 7. The CDR3 length is 16 residues. The CDR3 nucleotides read TGTGCCAGCAGTCCGCCCGGGACTAGCGGGGTCTACGAGCAGTACTTC. This gives the protein CASSPPGTSGVYEQYF.

The CDR3: CASSLMSGSEKLFF. The CDR3, as DNA: TGTGCCAGCTCACTGATGAGCGGGAGTGAAAAACTGTTTTTT. The gene calls are TRBV18 and TRBJ1-4; D uncertain. The CDR3 totals 14 residues. Germline loops: CDR1 KGHSH, CDR2 LQKENI. Trimming pared 4 bases from V and 7 bases from J, leaving 13 bases between. Based on the CDR3 plus reference TRBV18 and TRBJ1-4, the full variable domain is NAGVMQNPRHLVRRRGQEARLRCSPMKGHSHVYWYRQLPEEGLKFMVYLQKENIIDESGMPKERFSAEFPKEGPSILRIQQVVRGDSAAYFCASSLMSGSEKLFFGSGTQLSVL.

This clone was picked up a small number of times. The rearrangement links TRBV30 to TRBJ1-2; 8 bases line up with TRBD1. The CDR3 sequence is 14 residues long. Germline CDR1 reads GTSNPN; CDR2 reads SVGIG (reference sequence). J gave up 7 bases and V 3 bases, and 10 bases lay outside the gene matches. The CDR3 sequence is CAWRDFAGGPGYTF. For the CDR3, the DNA is TGTGCCTGGAGAGATTTTGCAGGGGGCCCTGGCTACACCTTC.

The V and J genes are TRBV30 and TRBJ1-2; maybe TRBD1 (6 bases). V was shortened by 5 bases and J by 2 bases, with 18 bases between the two germline ends. Germline lookup yields CDR1 GTSNPN and CDR2 SVGIG (reference sequence). This CDR3 has 15 amino acids. CDR3 in amino acids: CAWAEGQPKNYGYTF. The CDR3 DNA follows: TGTGCCTGGGCAGAAGGACAGCCAAAGAACTATGGCTACACCTTC.

The J gene is TRBJ1-3, the V gene TRBV11-2; 8 positions match TRBD1. The CDR3 runs 17 residues. The germline CDR1 and CDR2 sequences are SGHAT and FQNNGV. The J segment lost 3 bases and the V segment lost 5 bases, leaving 12 bases of the junction unmatched. CDR3 in amino acids: CASSLSWLTGDGNTIYF. In DNA, the CDR3 is TGTGCCAGCAGCCTTTCTTGGCTGACAGGGGATGGAAACACCATATATTTT.

The rearrangement links TRBV9 to TRBJ2-7, with unresolved D. Trimming removed 0 bases from V and 2 bases from J, with 15 bases in between. The CDR3 length is 16 residues. In germline, CDR1 is SGDLS, CDR2 YYNGEE. This chain's CDR3 is CASSVGPGPAPYEQYF. In nucleotides, the CDR3 is TGTGCCAGCAGCGTAGGTCCCGGTCCTGCCCCCTACGAGCAGTACTTC.

The chain uses TRBV30 and TRBJ2-2; no clear D. Germline V lookup: CDR1 GTSNPN, CDR2 SVGIG (reference sequence). V dropped 3 bases and J dropped 7 bases, with 9 bases sitting between them. This CDR3 spans 12 amino acids. CDR3 sequence (DNA): TGTGCCTGGAGCCAAGCTGTCGGGGAGCTGTTTTTT. Protein product: CAWSQAVGELFF.

The CDR3 DNA reads TGTGCCAGCAGGGCCGCTAGCGTCCTCACCTACGAGCAGTACTTC. Translated: CASRAASVLTYEQYF. V usage is TRBV28 and J usage is TRBJ2-7, with D possibly TRBD2 on 6 matching bases. Germline CDR1 and CDR2: MDHEN and SYDVKM. This CDR3 is 15 amino acids long. V shed 6 bases and J shed 2 bases, with 17 bases lying between them.

This chain joins TRBV6-5 and TRBJ2-7; a weak D match, TRBD1 (6 bases). Trimming took off 4 bases at V and 5 bases at J, with 9 bases between the two ends. Germline CDR1 is MNHEY and CDR2 is SVGAGI. The CDR3 is 12 amino acids. DNA of the CDR3: TGTGCCAGCAGTTCAGGGGAAAACGAGCAGTACTTC. Its protein product is CASSSGENEQYF.

This clone was counted once. The CDR3 sequence is CASSTQRTEAFF. In DNA, the CDR3 is TGTGCCAGCAGTACACAGCGGACTGAAGCTTTCTTT. The chain is built from TRBV6-5 and TRBJ1-1; D unclear. The germline V gene has CDR1 MNHEY and CDR2 SVGAGI. The CDR3 loop spans 12 amino acids. Trimming cost V 5 bases and J 5 bases, with 9 bases left between them.

This chain joins TRBV6-6 and TRBJ1-2; 7 bases agree with TRBD1. The CDR3 length is 14 residues. The germline CDR1 and CDR2 sequences are MNHNY and SVGAGI (reference sequence). Losses at the gene ends were 6 bases for V and 4 bases for J; bases not matched to a gene: 8. CDR3 sequence reads: CASRATGFGYGYTF. CDR3 DNA: TGTGCCAGCAGAGCGACAGGGTTTGGCTATGGCTACACCTTC.

V and J are TRBV3-1 (or the pseudogene TRBV3-2) and TRBJ1-1, with TRBD1 matching 9 bases. Germline V lookup: CDR1 LGHDT, CDR2 YNNKEL (reference sequence). The junction had 9 bases not matched to a gene; V was cut back by 8 bases and J by 5 bases. The CDR3 runs to 14 residues. CDR3 nucleotides: TGTGCCAGCGGGGTCGGGACAGGGTTTACTGAAGCTTTCTTT. This translates into CASGVGTGFTEAFF.

This chain connects TRBV3-1 (or the pseudogene TRBV3-2) to TRBJ2-5; D is undetermined. Per germline, CDR1 LGHDT and CDR2 YNNKEL (reference sequence). This CDR3 comprises 15 residues. Trimming took off 1 base at V and 2 bases at J, with 11 bases between the two ends. The chain's CDR3 is CASSQGQVAQETQYF. The DNA of the CDR3 is TGTGCCAGCAGCCAAGGGCAGGTCGCGCAAGAGACCCAGTACTTC.

The rearrangement uses TRBV28 and TRBJ1-2; no clear D. Trimming left V 4 bases short and J 8 bases short, with 8 bases between. The CDR3 extends over 11 amino acids. Germline loops: CDR1 MDHEN, CDR2 SYDVKM. This CDR3 reads CASSSPRGYTF. CDR3 DNA: TGTGCCAGCAGTTCCCCGCGGGGCTACACCTTC.

The V call is TRBV6-2 or TRBV6-3, the J call TRBJ2-7; 10 positions match TRBD1. Trimming took 0 bases from V and 4 from J; bases not matched to a gene: 6. The CDR3 length is 16 residues. Germline-derived CDR1 and CDR2 are MNHEY and SVGEGT. The CDR3 spells CASSYSVEDRGYEQYF. The CDR3, as DNA: TGTGCCAGCAGTTACTCAGTAGAGGACAGGGGGTACGAGCAGTACTTC.

Notes on this clone: The same CDR3 is also encoded by other DNA sequences in this sample. The DNA of the CDR3 is TGTGCCAGCAGTGAGGCAGGAGGCACTGAAGCTTTCTTT. Translating it yields CASSEAGGTEAFF. The chain links TRBV2 to TRBJ1-1; D unresolved. With 3 bases removed from V and 4 bases from J, the gap between germline ends came to 9 bases. Germline V gene data show CDR1 as SNHLY and CDR2 as FYNNEI. CDR3 length equals 13 residues.